These 3 T cell receptor beta chains were sequenced from one sample in a study of cytomegalovirus exposure and HLA in healthy donors. The PCR used 60 Vbeta and 13 Jbeta primers. Generated by immunoSEQ multiplex PCR, the TCRdb table keeps only in-frame clones and is missing some. Of 250,000 to 350,000 clones listed, roughly 89% are singletons. Sequenced material: PBMCs. The receptors originated from a man aged 40-50 years in good health and CMV-seropositive.

The chain employs TRBV18 and TRBJ2-2, with 9 bases lining up with TRBD2. CDR1 KGHSH and CDR2 LQKENI come from the germline V gene. This CDR3 has 16 amino acids. V lost 0 bases to trimming and J lost 4 bases; unmatched junction nucleotides: 3. CDR3 sequence reads: CASSPPGGRATGELFF. The CDR3, as DNA: TGTGCCAGCTCACCACCGGGCGGGAGGGCCACCGGGGAGCTGTTTTTT.

Here the CDR3 reads CASSRQGGNTEAFF. In DNA form, the CDR3 reads TGTGCCAGCAGCCGACAGGGGGGGAACACTGAAGCTTTCTTT. The chain carries TRBV14 and TRBJ1-1; 9 bases map to TRBD1. CDR1 and CDR2 from the germline V gene are SGHDN and FVKESK. The CDR3 contains 14 residues. Trimming took 4 bases from V and 1 from J; bases not matched to a gene: 1.

The chain recombines TRBV15 with TRBJ1-4; D perhaps matches TRBD1 (5 bases). From germline, CDR1 is LNHNV and CDR2 YYDKDF (reference sequence). V lost 3 bases and J 1 base, leaving 15 bases between the germline ends. The CDR3 consists of 17 residues. CDR3: CATSRDTNSLTNEKLFF. The CDR3 DNA sequence: TGTGCCACCAGCAGGGACACAAACAGCCTAACTAATGAAAAACTGTTTTTT.